The 10 T cell receptor beta chains given below trace back to one sample, sequenced in a study of T cell clonotyping in hematopoietic cell transplantation. The table came from immunoSEQ multiplex PCR; TCRdb's copy has only in-frame clones and leaves some out. The sample comprises tens of thousands of clones, less than 96% of which are singletons, and under 2% rests with the top ten. Time point defined: recipient sample about 28 days before transplant, after cytoreduction. The sequencing used peripheral blood mononuclear cells, collected before stem cell transplant. Every receptor here comes from a woman aged 45-65 years with acute myeloid leukemia. Some clones in this sample may be carry-over from other donors' samples.

This chain links TRBV10-3 with TRBJ1-1, with 7 bases aligning to TRBD1. CDR3 length equals 13 residues. Germline V gene sequence: CDR1 ENHRY, CDR2 SYGVKD. V was pared by 7 bases and J by 9 bases, with 11 bases of the junction left unmatched. This chain's CDR3 is CAIKGTEQSQAFF. In DNA form, the CDR3 reads TGTGCCATCAAGGGGACAGAACAAAGCCAAGCTTTCTTT.

The chain recombines TRBV7-6 with TRBJ2-7; 7 bases agree with TRBD1. The length of the CDR3 is 11 residues. Germline V CDR1 and CDR2: SGHVS, FNYEAQ. V was pared by 5 bases and J by 5 bases, with 0 bases of the junction left unmatched. CDR3 loop: CASSQGDEQYF. CDR3 nucleotide sequence: TGTGCCAGCAGCCAGGGGGACGAGCAGTACTTC.

The chain links TRBV28 to TRBJ1-2; D is undetermined. Germline CDR1 and CDR2: MDHEN and SYDVKM. This CDR3 spans 12 amino acids. Trimming removed 4 bases from V and 5 bases from J, with 8 bases in between. CDR3: CASSSSSYGYTF. Here the CDR3 DNA reads TGTGCCAGCAGTTCCAGCAGTTATGGCTACACCTTC.

The rearrangement links TRBV4-1 to TRBJ1-5, with 7 nucleotides matching TRBD1. The germline V gene has CDR1 MGHRA and CDR2 YSYEKL. V gave up 0 bases and J gave up 3 bases; unmatched junction bases: 14. The CDR3 runs to 19 residues. The CDR3 DNA is TGCGCCAGCAGCCAAGATTTTCGGTCAACAGGGGCCTCCAATCAGCCCCAGCATTTT. Its protein is CASSQDFRSTGASNQPQHF.

This rearrangement joins TRBV9 to TRBJ2-1; D might be TRBD2 (6 bases). The germline CDR1 and CDR2 sequences are SGDLS and YYNGEE. V was shortened by 1 base and J by 0 bases, with 11 bases between the two germline ends. CDR3 size: 16 residues. As DNA, the CDR3 is TGTGCCAGCAGCGTACGCGGGGATCGCTCCTACAATGAGCAGTTCTTC. Translation gives CASSVRGDRSYNEQFF.

This chain joins TRBV5-4 and TRBJ1-1; D is ambiguous. The V gene's germline CDR1 is SGHNT and CDR2 YYREEE (reference sequence). This CDR3 has 14 residues. V was cut by 0 bases and J by 3 bases, with 9 bases left in between. CDR3 amino acids: CASSLGKMDTEAFF. In DNA form, the CDR3 reads TGTGCCAGCAGCTTGGGGAAGATGGACACTGAAGCTTTCTTT.

This chain links TRBV28 with TRBJ1-5; 8 bases map to TRBD1. V dropped 10 bases and J dropped 3; count of bases not matched to a gene: 5. CDR1 and CDR2 from the germline V gene are MDHEN and SYDVKM. The CDR3 runs to 13 residues. The CDR3 loop is CAIWTGPNQPQHF. CDR3 in DNA: TGTGCCATCTGGACAGGGCCCAATCAGCCCCAGCATTTT.

The rearrangement uses TRBV28 and TRBJ1-2; the D gene is possibly TRBD1 (5 bases). Trimming removed 5 bases at V and 5 bases at J, with 15 bases between. The CDR3 contains 14 residues. The germline CDR1 and CDR2 sequences are MDHEN and SYDVKM. The CDR3 nucleotides are TGTGCCAGCAGTATCAGGGTATTCCAGTATGGCTACACCTTC. Its translation is CASSIRVFQYGYTF.

This clone was found once. The chain is built from TRBV20-1 and TRBJ1-2; no firm D call. In germline, CDR1 is DFQATT, CDR2 SNEGSKA (reference sequence). V dropped 3 bases and J dropped 5 bases, with 7 bases sitting between them. This CDR3 comprises 11 residues. CDR3 sequence (DNA): TGCAGTGCTAGGGAGGATTATGGCTACACCTTC. Its protein product is CSAREDYGYTF.

V and J are TRBV10-2 and TRBJ1-1, with 10 bases that match TRBD1. V lost 5 bases, J lost 9 bases, and 9 bases stayed unmatched. CDR3 length: 14 residues. The germline V gene encodes CDR1 WSHSY and CDR2 SAAADI. CDR3: CASSMDRGGSQAFF. The CDR3 DNA sequence: TGCGCCAGCAGTATGGACAGGGGGGGATCCCAAGCTTTCTTT.